This record concerns one T cell receptor beta chain sequence. This specimen comes from a study of shared clonotypes between healthy human individuals. Study background: Each donor's CD4 naive and CD4 memory cells filled three plates apiece, CD8 naive two, and CD8 memory one.

The assay was immunoSEQ multiplex PCR, and TCRdb's table has in-frame clones only and misses some. The sample contains 600,000 to 750,000 clones, around 72% of which appear only once. The V gene's germline CDR1 is SSHAT and CDR2 FNYEAQ (reference sequence). The V and J ends lost 2 bases and 9 bases, in that order; junction bases with no gene match: 7. This CDR3 has 14 amino acids. The origin of this receptor is a woman under 40 in good health. Source material: memory CD4+ T cells sorted from blood. The subset denotes: CD45RA-negative fraction. This chain uses TRBV7-7 with TRBJ2-1; 7 bases match TRBD2. The CDR3 DNA sequence: TGTGCCAGCAGCTTAAGCGGGAAGTTCGGTGAGCAGTTCTTC. It translates to CASSLSGKFGEQFF.